This T cell receptor (beta chain) came from a study of blood T cells in healthy people across ages. Healthy Caucasians from Russia aged about 6 to 90 served as donors. PCR was performed a second time for roughly 7 to 11 cycles using a sample-barcoded 5' primer and a J-beta primer mix. TCRdb itself ran the 5' RACE reads through MiXCR, one entry per CDR3 protein. The sample consists of over a million distinct CDR3 sequences, around 39% of them appearing once. V was clipped by 6 bases and J by 4 bases; unmatched bases: 5. Germline CDR1 and CDR2: SGHRS and YFSETQ. CDR3 length: 13 amino acids. This clonotype occurred a few times.

The source is a woman between 18 and 30 years old in good health. The sequencing input was blood. This rearrangement joins TRBV5-1 to TRBJ2-5, with 8 bases aligning to TRBD1. For the CDR3, the DNA is TGCGCCAGCAACCCCGACAGGGGAGAGACCCAGTACTTC. This codes for CASNPDRGETQYF.